Each of the 20 T cell receptor beta chains below was sequenced from the same sample in a study of T cell repertoires in aging, cancer and after chemotherapy. The template was genomic DNA from peripheral blood, not RNA. A mixed TRB-A/B primer pool amplified rearranged TRB by multiplex touch-down PCR. TCRdb recomputed calls from the multiplex PCR reads with MiXCR, one row per CDR3 protein. The sample lists thousands of distinct CDR3 sequences; about a third were seen once. The sequenced material came from blood. Receptor source: a human donor in good health.

By share of the sample, this clonotype is medium-sized (0.01 to 0.1%). This chain connects TRBV7-9 to TRBJ2-7; 9 bases are a match to TRBD1. Germline V gene lookup returns CDR1 SEHNR and CDR2 FQNEAQ (reference sequence). With V trimmed by 11 bases and J by 1 base, 3 bases remained unmatched. The CDR3 loop spans 12 amino acids. The CDR3 sequence is CAAGTGSYEQYV. The CDR3 DNA reads as TGTGCCGCCGGGACAGGGTCCTACGAGCAGTACGTC.

This chain uses TRBV6-5 with TRBJ1-1, with 7 nucleotides matching TRBD1. The V gene's germline CDR1 is MNHEY and CDR2 SVGAGI. The CDR3 is 19 amino acids. The junction had 13 bases not matched to a gene; V was cut back by 0 bases and J by 0 bases. The CDR3 here is CASSYSRGGLTPMNTEAFF. The CDR3 DNA is TGTGCCAGCAGTTACTCGAGAGGGGGCCTTACTCCTATGAACACTGAAGCTTTCTTT.

This chain connects TRBV12-3 or TRBV12-4 to TRBJ1-3, with TRBD1 as a possible D gene (6 bases). The CDR3 has 15 residues. The V end was cut by 6 bases, the J end by 3 bases, with 15 bases between. In DNA, the CDR3 is TGTGCCAGCAGCAAAACGGGGGGCGGTGGAAACACCATATATTTT. It translates to CASSKTGGGGNTIYF.

The chain joins TRBV5-6 to TRBJ2-1; D remains unclear. The ends were cut back, 4 bases at V and 4 bases at J, with 9 bases in the middle. Germline V gene lookup returns CDR1 SGHDT and CDR2 YYEEEE. The CDR3 runs to 13 residues. The CDR3 region is CASSRSGYNEQFF. The CDR3 region has the DNA TGTGCCAGCAGCCGGAGTGGATACAATGAGCAGTTCTTC.

Only a few counts were recorded for this clonotype. J is TRBJ2-5 and V is TRBV12-3 or TRBV12-4, with 8 bases that match TRBD1. The CDR3 spans 13 residues. Losses at the gene ends were 6 bases for V and 5 bases for J; bases not matched to a gene: 5. CDR3 amino acids: CASRGQDGETQYF. The DNA of the CDR3 is TGTGCCAGCAGGGGACAGGACGGTGAGACCCAGTACTTC.

This clonotype was counted between two and nine times. The V and J genes are TRBV15 and TRBJ1-2, with 8 bases lining up with TRBD1. This CDR3 has 15 amino acids. Germline V gene lookup returns CDR1 LNHNV and CDR2 YYDKDF (reference sequence). V shed 5 bases and J 4 bases; nucleotides not matched to a gene: 9. The CDR3 sequence is CATSQGQGFSYGYTF. The DNA of the CDR3 is TGTGCCACCAGCCAAGGACAGGGTTTTAGCTATGGCTACACCTTC.

The table lists this clonotype with a few counts. The V and J genes are TRBV14 and TRBJ1-2; D ambiguous. In germline, CDR1 is SGHDN, CDR2 FVKESK. Trimming took off 5 bases at V and 6 bases at J, with 19 bases between the two ends. There are 15 residues in the CDR3. CDR3 DNA sequence: TGTGCCAGCAGCTTGGAGGGCATCGGGAAGGATGGCTACACCTTC. Encoded protein: CASSLEGIGKDGYTF.

This clonotype has only a few counts. V and J are TRBV27 and TRBJ2-1; D remains unclear. CDR3 length equals 13 residues. Germline V gene data show CDR1 as MNHEY and CDR2 as SMNVEV (reference sequence). Trimming cost V 5 bases and J 0 bases, with 5 bases left between them. The CDR3 spells CASSPTSYNEQFF. The DNA for the CDR3 is TGTGCCAGCAGTCCAACCTCCTACAATGAGCAGTTCTTC.

This clonotype was recorded a few times. The gene calls are TRBV5-1 and TRBJ2-1; no clear D gene. Trimming pared 0 bases from V and 6 bases from J, leaving 7 bases between. The germline V gene encodes CDR1 SGHRS and CDR2 YFSETQ. CDR3 length equals 13 residues. The CDR3 DNA is TGCGCCAGCAGCTTGGTGGGATCCAATGAGCAGTTCTTC. This translates into CASSLVGSNEQFF.

This chain connects TRBV10-3 to TRBJ1-2; weak D call: TRBD1 (5 bases). CDR1 and CDR2 from the germline V gene are ENHRY and SYGVKD. The germline V and J ends were trimmed by 3 bases and 4 bases, with 12 bases remaining between them. The CDR3 loop spans 14 amino acids. CDR3 in DNA: TGTGCCATCAGTGACCGACGGGACTTCTATGGCTACACCTTC. Its protein is CAISDRRDFYGYTF.

This clonotype has a handful of counts. This chain links TRBV12-3 or TRBV12-4 with TRBJ1-1, with D unresolved. This CDR3 has 12 residues. V dropped 5 bases and J dropped 0 bases, with 4 bases sitting between them. The chain's CDR3 is CASSPLNTEAFF. The CDR3 DNA sequence: TGTGCCAGCAGTCCCTTGAACACTGAAGCTTTCTTT.

The chain joins TRBV11-1 to TRBJ2-3; no firm D call. This CDR3 spans 15 amino acids. The V end was cut by 2 bases, the J end by 5 bases, with 14 bases between. Germline loops: CDR1 SGHAT, CDR2 FQDESV (reference sequence). This chain's CDR3 is CASSLSRFPGDTQYF. CDR3 bases: TGTGCCAGCAGCTTATCCCGGTTCCCGGGAGATACGCAGTATTTT.

This clonotype has just a few counts. V usage is TRBV30 and J usage is TRBJ1-4; D may be TRBD1 (5 bases). The CDR3 is 15 amino acids. Germline V gene lookup returns CDR1 GTSNPN and CDR2 SVGIG (reference sequence). V was pared by 0 bases and J by 7 bases, with 15 bases between. The CDR3 DNA reads TGTGCCTGGAGTGTACTGGCAGGAAGGGGTGAAAAACTGTTTTTT. Residues: CAWSVLAGRGEKLFF.

V usage is TRBV11-3 and J usage is TRBJ1-1; D not resolved. Deletions cut 0 bases from V and 4 bases from J, with 9 bases between. Germline-derived CDR1 and CDR2 are SGHNT and YENEEA. The CDR3 is 14 residues long. This CDR3 reads CASSLDLRSTEAFF. CDR3 nucleotide sequence: TGTGCCAGCAGCTTAGATCTTCGGAGCACTGAAGCTTTCTTT.

V gene TRBV6-1 combines with J gene TRBJ2-7; a possible D gene is TRBD1 (6 bases). Per germline, CDR1 MNHNS and CDR2 SASEGT. This CDR3 contains 15 residues. The V gene lost 6 bases and the J gene lost 1 base, with 16 bases spanning the gap. This CDR3 is CASRGAGSESYEQYF. CDR3 DNA: TGTGCCAGCAGGGGGGCGGGTTCCGAATCCTACGAGCAGTACTTC.

Turning to this clonotype: One junction end does not reproduce the germline sequence, and a read error may be involved. This rearrangement joins TRBV6-5 to TRBJ2-7; 7 positions match TRBD1. Per germline, CDR1 MNHEY and CDR2 SVGAGI. The CDR3 has 15 amino acids. CDR3 DNA sequence: TGCGCCAGCAGCCAAGAAGGCAGGGGGTATAACGAGCAGTACTTC. Amino acid sequence: CASSQEGRGYNEQYF.

This clonotype was counted a few times. The chain links TRBV6-6 to TRBJ1-2; 10 nucleotides align to TRBD1. Germline V gene sequence: CDR1 MNHNY, CDR2 SVGAGI (reference sequence). There are 15 residues in the CDR3. After removal of 6 bases from V and 3 bases from J, the junction contained 7 bases not matched to a gene. CDR3 DNA sequence: TGTGCCAGCAGCGAACTGACAGGGGGCGACTATGGCTACACCTTC. Translated, it gives CASSELTGGDYGYTF.

Only a few counts were recorded for this clonotype. The J gene is TRBJ2-7, the V gene TRBV6-5, with 7 bases matching TRBD1. The ends lost 5 bases at V and 2 bases at J; junction bases unmatched: 3. The germline V gene has CDR1 MNHEY and CDR2 SVGAGI. This CDR3 is 13 amino acids long. The CDR3: CASSRDSAYEQYF. The CDR3 coding sequence is TGTGCCAGCAGTCGGGACAGTGCCTACGAGCAGTACTTC.

The rearrangement links TRBV20-1 to TRBJ2-7, with a possible D match to TRBD1 (6 bases). CDR1 is DFQATT and CDR2 is SNEGSKA in the germline V gene (reference sequence). CDR3 size: 11 residues. Trimming stripped 5 bases from V and 5 bases from J, with 10 bases between. CDR3 DNA: TGCAGTGCTCCTCAGGGGCACGAGCAGTACTTC. This codes for CSAPQGHEQYF.

This clonotype was observed a few times. The chain is built from TRBV15 and TRBJ2-7, with 11 bases lining up with TRBD1. J lost 0 bases, V lost 6 bases, and 4 bases had no gene match. CDR1 is LNHNV, CDR2 YYDKDF, per germline (reference sequence). The CDR3 is 15 amino acids. CDR3 in amino acids: CATSPGQGVSYEQYF. CDR3 DNA sequence: TGTGCCACCAGTCCGGGACAGGGGGTCTCCTACGAGCAGTACTTC.